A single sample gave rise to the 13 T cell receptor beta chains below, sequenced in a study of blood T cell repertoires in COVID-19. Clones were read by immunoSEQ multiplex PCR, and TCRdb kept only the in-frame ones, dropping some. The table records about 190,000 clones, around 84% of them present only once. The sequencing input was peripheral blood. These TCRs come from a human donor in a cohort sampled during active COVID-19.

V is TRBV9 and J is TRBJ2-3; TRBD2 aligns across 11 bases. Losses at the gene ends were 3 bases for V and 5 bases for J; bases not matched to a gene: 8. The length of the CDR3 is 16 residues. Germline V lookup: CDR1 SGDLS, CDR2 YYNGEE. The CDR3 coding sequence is TGTGCCAGCAGCGCCCTACTAGCGGGAGTTGGAGATACGCAGTATTTT. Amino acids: CASSALLAGVGDTQYF.

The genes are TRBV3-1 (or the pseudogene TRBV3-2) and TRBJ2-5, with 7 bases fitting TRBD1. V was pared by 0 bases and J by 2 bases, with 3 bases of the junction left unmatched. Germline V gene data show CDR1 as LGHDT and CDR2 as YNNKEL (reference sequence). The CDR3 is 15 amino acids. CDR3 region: CASSQDNRGQETQYF. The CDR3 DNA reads TGTGCCAGCAGCCAAGATAACAGGGGTCAAGAGACCCAGTACTTC.

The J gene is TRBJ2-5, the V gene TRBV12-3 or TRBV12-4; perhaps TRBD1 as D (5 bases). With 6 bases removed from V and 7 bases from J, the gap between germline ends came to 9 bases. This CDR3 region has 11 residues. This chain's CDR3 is CASSKGLTQYF. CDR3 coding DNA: TGTGCCAGCAGCAAGGGGCTGACCCAGTACTTC.

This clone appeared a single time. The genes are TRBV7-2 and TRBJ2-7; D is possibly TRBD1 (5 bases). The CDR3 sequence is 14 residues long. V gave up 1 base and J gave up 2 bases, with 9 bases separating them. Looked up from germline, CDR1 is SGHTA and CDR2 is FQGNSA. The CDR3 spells CASSLDPGPYEQYV. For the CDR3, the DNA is TGTGCCAGCAGCTTAGATCCAGGGCCCTACGAGCAGTACGTC.

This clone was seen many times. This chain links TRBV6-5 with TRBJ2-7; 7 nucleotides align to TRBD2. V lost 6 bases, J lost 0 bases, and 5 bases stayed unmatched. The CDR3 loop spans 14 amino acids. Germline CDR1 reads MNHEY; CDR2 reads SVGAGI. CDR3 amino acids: CASRTGGSSYEQYF. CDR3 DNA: TGTGCCAGCAGGACGGGAGGCAGCTCCTACGAGCAGTACTTC.

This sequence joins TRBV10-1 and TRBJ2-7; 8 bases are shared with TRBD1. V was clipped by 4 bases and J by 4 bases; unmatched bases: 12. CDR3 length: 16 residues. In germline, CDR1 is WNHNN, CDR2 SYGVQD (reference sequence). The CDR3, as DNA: TGCGCCAGCAGTGGTTCCCCGACAGGGGTAAAGTACGAGCAGTACTTC. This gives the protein CASSGSPTGVKYEQYF.

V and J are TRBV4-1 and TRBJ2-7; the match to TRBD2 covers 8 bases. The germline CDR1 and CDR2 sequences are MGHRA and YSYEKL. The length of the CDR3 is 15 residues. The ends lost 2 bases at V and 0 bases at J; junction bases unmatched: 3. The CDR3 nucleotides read TGCGCCAGCAGCCAATCGACTAGCGTCTCCTACGAGCAGTACTTC. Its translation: CASSQSTSVSYEQYF.

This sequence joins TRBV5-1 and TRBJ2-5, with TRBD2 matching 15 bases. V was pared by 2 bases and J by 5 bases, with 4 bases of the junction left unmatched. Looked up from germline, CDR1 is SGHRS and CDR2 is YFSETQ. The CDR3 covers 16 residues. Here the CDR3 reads CASSLTGTSGGETQYF. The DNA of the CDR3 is TGCGCCAGCAGCTTAACCGGGACTAGCGGGGGGGAGACCCAGTACTTC.

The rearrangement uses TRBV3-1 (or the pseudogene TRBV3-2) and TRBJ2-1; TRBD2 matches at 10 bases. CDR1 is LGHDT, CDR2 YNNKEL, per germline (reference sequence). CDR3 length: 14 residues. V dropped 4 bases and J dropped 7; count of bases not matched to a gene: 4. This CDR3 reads CASSPSGGGNEQFF. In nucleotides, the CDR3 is TGTGCCAGCAGCCCCAGCGGGGGGGGTAATGAGCAGTTCTTC.

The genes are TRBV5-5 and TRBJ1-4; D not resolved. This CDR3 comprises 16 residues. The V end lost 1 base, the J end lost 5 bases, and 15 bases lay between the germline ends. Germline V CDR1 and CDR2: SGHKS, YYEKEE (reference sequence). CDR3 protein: CASSLYKSQRNEKLFF. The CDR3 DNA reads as TGTGCCAGCAGCTTGTACAAGTCACAGCGGAATGAAAAACTGTTTTTT.

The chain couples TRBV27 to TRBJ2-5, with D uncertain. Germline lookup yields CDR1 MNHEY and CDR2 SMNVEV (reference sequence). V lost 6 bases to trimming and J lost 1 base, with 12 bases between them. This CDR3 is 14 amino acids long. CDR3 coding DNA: TGTGCCAGCAGCGAATTAACAAGCCAAGAGACCCAGTACTTC. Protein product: CASSELTSQETQYF.

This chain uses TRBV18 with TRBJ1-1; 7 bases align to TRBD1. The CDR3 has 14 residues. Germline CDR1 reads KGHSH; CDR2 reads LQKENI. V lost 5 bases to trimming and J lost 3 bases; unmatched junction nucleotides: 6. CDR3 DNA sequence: TGTGCCAGCTCAAAGGGGGCATTGGACACTGAAGCTTTCTTT. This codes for CASSKGALDTEAFF.

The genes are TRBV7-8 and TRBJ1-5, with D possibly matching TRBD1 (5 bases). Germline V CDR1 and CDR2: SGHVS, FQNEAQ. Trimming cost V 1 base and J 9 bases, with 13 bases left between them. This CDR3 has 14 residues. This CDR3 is CASSLDWGERPQHF. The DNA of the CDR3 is TGTGCCAGCAGCTTAGACTGGGGCGAGAGGCCCCAGCATTTT.